The rows below give T cell receptor beta chains drawn from one sample of a study of cytomegalovirus exposure and HLA in healthy donors. TCRdb's table, derived via immunoSEQ multiplex PCR, lists solely in-frame clones and lacks some. The repertoire holds 200,000 to 250,000 clones, with 75% to 95% as singletons. The sequencing sample was made of PBMCs. The origin of the receptors is a woman between 18 and 29 years old in good health and CMV-seronegative. The CDR3 runs from the conserved cysteine through the conserved F or W. A D gene is named only where the DNA matches it firmly. Size tells how often a clone was seen (once, few, many) or the class of an expanded clone, and some rows leave it out.

j_gene | abundance | d_gene | v_gene | len | CDR3nt | CDR3aa
TRBJ1-2 | . | TRBD1 | TRBV7-9 | 16 | TGTGCCAGCAGTTCAGCCGGGACAGGGACTAACTATGGCTACACCTTC | CASSSAGTGTNYGYTF
TRBJ2-7 | . | . | TRBV5-1 | 17 | TGCGCCAGCAGCCGGCTAATCCGGGAACTAACAGCCTACGAGCAGTACTTC | CASSRLIRELTAYEQYF
TRBJ1-2 | few | TRBD1 | TRBV2 | 13 | TGTGCCAGCAGTGGGGACAGCTACTATGGCTACACCTTC | CASSGDSYYGYTF
TRBJ2-4 | . | TRBD2 | TRBV12-5 | 18 | TGTGCTAGTGGTTTCCCTAGCGGGAGAACGGGGGCCGGACACATTCAGTACTTC | CASGFPSGRTGAGHIQYF
TRBJ1-1 | . | . | TRBV6-1 | 13 | TGTGCCAGCAGTGAAGCTGGGGGGGACCTTGGTTTCTTT | CASSEAGGDLGFF
TRBJ2-7 | . | . | TRBV11-2 | 14 | TGTGCCAGCAGCTTAGGGCAGGCCTCCTACGAGCAGTACTTC | CASSLGQASYEQYF
TRBJ1-1 | . | TRBD1 | TRBV19 | 16 | TGTGCCAGTTCTCCCGGGACAGGTACTCTGAACACTGAAGCTTTCTTT | CASSPGTGTLNTEAFF
TRBJ2-1 | . | TRBD2 | TRBV4-1 | 22 | TGCGCCAGCAGCCAAGATCGATCTAGCGGGAGGGGGTCTTCCGGATCCTACAATGAGCAGTTCTTC | CASSQDRSSGRGSSGSYNEQFF
TRBJ1-2 | once | . | TRBV10-2 | 13 | TGCGCCAGCACAGATCCAGGGGTCTATGGCTACACCTTC | CASTDPGVYGYTF
TRBJ2-1 | . | . | TRBV30 | 14 | TGTGCCTGGAGTGGGGCCGGGAGCCTTCGGGAGCAGTTCTTC | CAWSGAGSLREQFF
TRBJ2-3 | . | . | TRBV6-1 | 13 | TGTGCCAGCAGTGTTCCGGGAGCGGATACGCAGTATTTT | CASSVPGADTQYF
TRBJ2-1 | . | TRBD2 | TRBV12-5 | 14 | TGTGCTAGTGGTTACGGGACTAGCAAGAATGAGCAGTTCTTC | CASGYGTSKNEQFF
TRBJ2-7 | . | TRBD2 | TRBV7-2 | 16 | TGTGCCAGCAGCCCCCATGGAGCGGGAGGATCCTACGAGCAGTACTTC | CASSPHGAGGSYEQYF
TRBJ2-3 | . | . | TRBV18 | 16 | TGTGCCAGCTCGCTATTGGACCCAGGGAACACAGATACGCAGTATTTT | CASSLLDPGNTDTQYF
TRBJ1-4 | . | . | TRBV10-3 | 15 | TGTGCCATCAGAGACAATACAGGGAAAAATGAAAAACTGTTTTTT | CAIRDNTGKNEKLFF
TRBJ2-5 | . | . | TRBV27 | 13 | TGTGCCAGCAGTACAAATCAGGGGGAGACCCAGTACTTC | CASSTNQGETQYF
TRBJ2-4 | . | . | TRBV28 | 18 | TGTGCCAGCAGTTTTAGGGGGGCTAGCGGCTTAGCCAAAAACATTCAGTACTTC | CASSFRGASGLAKNIQYF
TRBJ2-3 | . | TRBD1 | TRBV5-1 | 16 | TGCGCCAGCAGCCCAGAAGGACAGGGGCGGCCAGATACGCAGTATTTT | CASSPEGQGRPDTQYF
TRBJ2-1 | . | TRBD1 | TRBV11-2 | 15 | TGTGCCAGCAGCCCCCGACAGGGGACCAACAATGAGCAGTTCTTC | CASSPRQGTNNEQFF
TRBJ2-3 | . | TRBD2 | TRBV5-1 | 17 | TGCGCCAGCAGCTTTCGTCGGACTAGCGACATCACAGATACGCAGTATTTT | CASSFRRTSDITDTQYF
TRBJ1-5 | . | . | TRBV19 | 18 | TGTGCCAGTAGTTCTCCGAAAAGCCCACGGACTTTCAATCAGCCCCAGCATTTT | CASSSPKSPRTFNQPQHF
TRBJ2-7 | once | TRBD1 | TRBV6-1 | 16 | TGTGCCAGCAGTGAAGCCGACGGGACAGGGCTCTACGAGCAGTACTTC | CASSEADGTGLYEQYF
TRBJ2-4 | . | . | TRBV2 | 16 | TGTGCCAGCAGCTGGGGGACAGTCCACGGGGGCGACATTCAGTACTTC | CASSWGTVHGGDIQYF
TRBJ1-1 | . | . | TRBV9 | 16 | TGTGCCAGCAGCGTCGGGAGAGAGGGGACGAACACTGAAGCTTTCTTT | CASSVGREGTNTEAFF
TRBJ1-3 | . | . | TRBV29-1 | 12 | TGCAGCGTTGCCAGGACTGGAAACACCATATATTTT | CSVARTGNTIYF
TRBJ2-3 | . | TRBD2 | TRBV25-1 | 15 | TGTGCCAGCAACCCTAGCGGGAGAGATTCAGATACGCAGTATTTT | CASNPSGRDSDTQYF
TRBJ1-2 | . | TRBD1 | TRBV18 | 15 | TGTGCCAGCTCACCTCCGACAGGGAGGCCGGTCGGCTACACCTTC | CASSPPTGRPVGYTF
TRBJ2-1 | . | TRBD2 | TRBV6-1 | 17 | TGTGCCAGCAGTGTCGGGACTAGAGGTCTCCCTTTGAATGAGCAGTTCTTC | CASSVGTRGLPLNEQFF
TRBJ1-4 | . | . | TRBV30 | 12 | TGTGCCTGGAGGAGTGAGGATGAAAAACTGTTTTTT | CAWRSEDEKLFF
TRBJ2-1 | . | . | TRBV6-1 | 15 | TGTGCCAGCAGTGTCGCGGGAAGCTCCTACAATGAGCAGTTCTTC | CASSVAGSSYNEQFF
TRBJ2-7 | . | . | TRBV2 | 14 | TGTGCCAGCACCGGCGGGGATCCCGTGGGGGAGCAGTACTTC | CASTGGDPVGEQYF
TRBJ2-1 | . | TRBD2 | TRBV9 | 18 | TGTGCCAGCAGCGCAGGACTAGCGGGAGGGAGCTCCTACAATGAGCAGTTCTTC | CASSAGLAGGSSYNEQFF
TRBJ2-2 | . | TRBD1 | TRBV30 | 15 | TGTGCCGGAAGAAACAGGGGGCAGGTCACCGGGGAGCTGTTTTTT | CAGRNRGQVTGELFF
TRBJ2-7 | . | TRBD1 | TRBV6-1 | 14 | TGTGCCAGCGGTTCATGGGACAGCTCCTACGAGCAGTACTTC | CASGSWDSSYEQYF
TRBJ1-1 | . | . | TRBV27 | 13 | TGTGCCAGCAGTTTAAGGGGGGGGATTGTAGCTTTCTTT | CASSLRGGIVAFF
TRBJ1-2 | once | . | TRBV7-9 | 14 | TGTGCCAGCAGCCTCAGGGTGACGAATGGTGGCTACACCTTC | CASSLRVTNGGYTF
TRBJ1-4 | . | . | TRBV10-3 | 13 | TGTGCCATCAGTGGAGGAACTAATGAAAAACTGTTTTTT | CAISGGTNEKLFF
TRBJ1-5 | . | . | TRBV6-1 | 16 | TGTGCCAGCAGTGTAGGGCGACTCGAGGGGGATCAGCCCCAGCATTTT | CASSVGRLEGDQPQHF
TRBJ1-5 | . | . | TRBV27 | 14 | TGTGCCAGCAGTTGGGGGCTGAGCAATCAGCCCCAGCATTTT | CASSWGLSNQPQHF